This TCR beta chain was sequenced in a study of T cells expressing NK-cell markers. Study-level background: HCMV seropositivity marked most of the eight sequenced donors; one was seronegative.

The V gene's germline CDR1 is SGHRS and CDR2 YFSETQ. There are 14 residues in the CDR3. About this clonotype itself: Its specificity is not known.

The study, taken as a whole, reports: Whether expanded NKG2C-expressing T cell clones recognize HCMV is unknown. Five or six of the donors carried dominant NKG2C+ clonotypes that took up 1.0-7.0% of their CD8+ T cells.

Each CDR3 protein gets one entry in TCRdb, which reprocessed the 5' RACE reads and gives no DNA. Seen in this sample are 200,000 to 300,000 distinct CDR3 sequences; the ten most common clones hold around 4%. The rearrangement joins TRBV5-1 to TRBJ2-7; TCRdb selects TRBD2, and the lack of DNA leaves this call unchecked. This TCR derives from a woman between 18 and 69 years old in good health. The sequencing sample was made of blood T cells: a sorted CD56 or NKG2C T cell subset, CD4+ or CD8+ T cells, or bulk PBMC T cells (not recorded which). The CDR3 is CASSSILAGYEQYF.